This TCR beta chain stems from a study of OX40 agonist ivuxolimab in advanced cancers. Study information: The treatment was a fully human IgG2 OX40 agonist, ivuxolimab. Three patients responded partially, comprising one with hepatocellular carcinoma and two with cutaneous melanoma. Study-level results: There were, on average, more expanded clones in CD8+ T cells than in CD4+. Low normalized T-cell clonal expansion was additionally recorded for some nonresponders.

From germline, CDR1 is SGHRS and CDR2 YFSETQ. V was cut by 4 bases and J by 2 bases, with 12 bases left in between. The CDR3 is 14 amino acids. Data came from immunoSEQ multiplex PCR; TCRdb stores just in-frame clones and leaves some out. The table lists approximately 74,000 clones, roughly 92% of them singletons. Concerning this clone: As yet, its antigen is unknown.

The source was CD4+ or CD8+ T cells sorted from blood, collected in a trial of the OX40 agonist ivuxolimab. The TCR originated in an adult with an advanced solid tumor such as melanoma, head and neck, liver or kidney cancer. V and J are TRBV5-1 and TRBJ1-2, with D perhaps TRBD1 (6 bases). This chain's CDR3 is CASSRGTENYGYTF. The DNA of the CDR3 is TGCGCCAGCAGCAGGGGGACGGAAAACTATGGCTACACCTTC.